The T cell receptor beta chain described here comes from a study of T cell responses to AZD1222 COVID-19 vaccine. As for the study in general: Combined were second doses at about 4 or about 12 weeks.

Here immunoSEQ multiplex PCR was the method, and the copy in TCRdb shows in-frame clones only, minus some. This table holds under 150,000 clones, around nine tenths found once. In the case of this clone: What it recognizes is unknown.

Whole-study results and caveats: Following two doses of AZD1222, Spike-specific TCR breadth and depth rose. Of spike-specific TCRs, nearly half reportedly target regions left unmutated in variants.

The sample here was peripheral blood, taken on day 0 of AZD1222 vaccination. The origin of this receptor is an adult in good health.

The CDR3 DNA reads TGTGCCAGCAGAACAGGAATTGAGACCCAGTACTTC. As protein: CASRTGIETQYF. V is TRBV28 and J is TRBJ2-5, with D possibly TRBD1 on 5 matching bases. CDR3 length: 12 residues. The V end was cut by 6 bases, the J end by 5 bases, with 10 bases between. Germline-derived CDR1 and CDR2 are MDHEN and SYDVKM.